Listed here are 8 T cell receptor beta chains from one sample, sequenced in a study of T cell repertoires in cytomegalovirus infection. These receptors lack a known antigen. In TCRdb, the reads were re-called with MiXCR into one record per CDR3 protein. In the table there are nearly 700,000 distinct CDR3 sequences, around 31% of which are singletons. The specimen comprised cultured PBMCs, sampled from culture after CMV antigen stimulation. These receptors all come from a human donor in good health (CMV status not recorded). Some clones in this sample may be carry-over from other donors' samples.

V is TRBV2 and J is TRBJ1-1, with D possibly being TRBD1 (5 bases). Looked up from germline, CDR1 is SNHLY and CDR2 is FYNNEI. The CDR3 has 13 amino acids. Trimming removed 7 bases at V and 8 bases at J, with 17 bases between. The CDR3, as DNA: TGTGCCAGCAATCCTCCGGGACCGCAAGAAGCTTTCTTT. This codes for CASNPPGPQEAFF.

The DNA for the CDR3 is TGTGCCAGCAGATTTTTACCTACAGGGTACGGTCAGCCCCAGCATTTT. This translates into CASRFLPTGYGQPQHF. The rearrangement joins TRBV6-1 to TRBJ1-5, with D perhaps TRBD1 (6 bases). The length of the CDR3 is 16 residues. Looked up from germline, CDR1 is MNHNS and CDR2 is SASEGT. V was shortened by 6 bases and J by 6 bases, with 21 bases between the two germline ends.

V and J are TRBV10-3 and TRBJ2-1; weak D call: TRBD1 (5 bases). This CDR3 spans 16 amino acids. V was clipped by 5 bases and J by 0 bases, with 14 bases between them. The V gene's germline CDR1 is ENHRY and CDR2 SYGVKD. Here the CDR3 reads CAISKGAAGSYNEQFF. Written as DNA, the CDR3 is TGTGCCATCAGTAAAGGGGCCGCTGGCTCCTACAATGAGCAGTTCTTC.

In this sample, this clonotype turned up a few times. The J gene is TRBJ1-5, the V gene TRBV4-2, with D possibly TRBD1 on 5 matching bases. The germline V gene has CDR1 LGHNA and CDR2 YNFKEQ. CDR3 length: 15 amino acids. V lost 0 bases, J lost 3 bases, and 9 bases lay in between. Written as DNA, the CDR3 is TGTGCCAGCAGCCAAGATCCGGGGACCAATCAGCCCCAGCATTTT. This codes for CASSQDPGTNQPQHF.

The chain recombines TRBV7-6 with TRBJ2-3; 8 nucleotides match TRBD2. This CDR3 comprises 15 residues. V lost 2 bases, J lost 6 bases, and 7 bases stayed unmatched. Germline CDR1 is SGHVS and CDR2 is FNYEAQ. The chain's CDR3 is CASSLRGLAGDTQYF. CDR3 nucleotides: TGTGCCAGCAGCTTACGTGGACTAGCCGGGGATACGCAGTATTTT.

This chain joins TRBV7-6 and TRBJ2-7; D might be TRBD1 (6 bases). The CDR3 length is 12 residues. CDR1 is SGHVS, CDR2 FNYEAQ, per germline. V lost 6 bases to trimming and J lost 3 bases, with 9 bases between them. CDR3: CASRGDNYEQYF. The CDR3 nucleotides are TGTGCCAGCAGGGGGGACAACTACGAGCAGTACTTC.

The chain carries TRBV5-1 and TRBJ2-7; D is unresolved. This CDR3 has 13 amino acids. The ends were cut back, 0 bases at V and 3 bases at J, with 7 bases in the middle. In germline, CDR1 is SGHRS, CDR2 YFSETQ. The CDR3, as DNA: TGCGCCAGCAGCTTGGACCCTTACTACGAGCAGTACTTC. This encodes CASSLDPYYEQYF.

This clonotype was counted at least ten times. The V and J genes are TRBV7-6 and TRBJ1-4; 8 bases are a match to TRBD1. V gave up 5 bases and J gave up 5 bases; unmatched junction bases: 10. CDR1 and CDR2 from the germline V gene are SGHVS and FNYEAQ. The CDR3 has 16 residues. CDR3 bases: TGTGCCAGCAGCCTTCAACTTGGGACAGGAAATGAAAAACTGTTTTTT. Protein: CASSLQLGTGNEKLFF.